Below, 3 T cell receptor beta chains from the same sample are listed, as sequenced in a study of Ad26.COV2.S vaccination and SARS-CoV-2 variants. Treatment described: 15 to 20 received Ad26.COV2.S at low or high dose, single or two shots; five or six received placebo; per-sample allocation not given. Day 63 following the first vaccine or placebo injection was when the samples were taken. Measured with immunoSEQ multiplex PCR; TCRdb has only the in-frame clones, and not every one. Of fewer than 600,000 clones detected, roughly nine tenths appear once; the ten largest clones hold 1.7%. The source material was peripheral blood, sampled in a trial of Ad26.COV2.S vaccine versus placebo. The source is a person aged 18-65 years who received the Ad26.COV2.S COVID-19 vaccine or a placebo.

For the CDR3, the DNA is TGTGCCAGCAGCGGATATCAGGATGGGGGCTACACCTTC. This sequence encodes CASSGYQDGGYTF. This chain joins TRBV7-2 and TRBJ1-2; no clear D. CDR3 size: 13 residues. Trimming cost V 5 bases and J 8 bases, with 15 bases left between them. CDR1 is SGHTA, CDR2 FQGNSA, per germline.

This clone was recorded once. This rearrangement joins TRBV19 to TRBJ1-2; maybe TRBD1 (5 bases). The CDR3 is 14 amino acids. The V and J ends lost 0 bases and 3 bases respectively, with 8 bases between them. CDR1 is LNHDA, CDR2 SQIVND, per germline (reference sequence). For the CDR3, the DNA is TGTGCCAGTAGTATAGATGGGGGTTACTATGGCTACACCTTC. It encodes CASSIDGGYYGYTF.

The genes are TRBV4-2 and TRBJ2-7, with D perhaps being TRBD1 or TRBD2 (5 bases each). V lost 4 bases to trimming and J lost 4 bases, with 17 bases between them. Germline values: CDR1 LGHNA, CDR2 YNFKEQ. The CDR3 totals 15 residues. The CDR3 loop is CASSPGRGATYEQYF. CDR3 DNA: TGTGCCAGCAGCCCCGGCAGAGGGGCCACTTACGAGCAGTACTTC.